This T cell receptor beta chain was recorded in a study of T cell responses to AZD1222 COVID-19 vaccine (dated by TCRdb to the early 2020s). Turning to the overall study: TCR sequencing covered some 240 trial participants: roughly 200 given two doses of AZD1222 and 26 given two doses of MenACWY control vaccine. Trial participants were enrolled by age into 18-55, 56-69 and 70-plus year subgroups, with around 150, 28 and 57 TCR-sequenced participants respectively.

The CDR3 regions of human TCRbeta chains were subjected to immunosequencing. Per the source publication's procedure: Repertoire TCRs were checked for matches against a reference library of SARS-CoV-2-specific TCRs that had been generated using the MIRA antigen-specificity platform. Breadth was defined as the fraction of unique TCRs that were SARS-CoV-2-associated. Depth was defined as the fraction of total T cells that were SARS-CoV-2-associated. Using the MIRA data, each spike-specific TCR was mapped to the spike region that the TCR reacts to and placed in a CD4 or CD8 class. Log10-transformed breadth and depth values were compared by one-way ANOVA with Sidak's multiple comparisons tests. TCRdb holds this immuneACCESS table with in-frame rearrangements only. Some clones are missing; in checked studies, unresolved V genes explain under half, and the rest has no known cause. The DNA gave D and trimming, while V, J and clone size come from that table. Present in this sample are around 84,000 clones, 92% of which were seen just once. The ten largest clonotypes hold roughly 7% of the sample.

The CDR3 runs 14 amino acids, cysteine and phenylalanine included. Only CDR3 DNA remains: 42 bases, in frame from the first base. The germline V gene specifies SQVTM as CDR1 and ANQGSEA as CDR2. V and J lose 6 bases and 6 bases, and a span of 15 bases separates them. General conclusions and limits of the study: No day 14 peak-response samples were available, so repertoires were characterized only after the peak T cell response. The vaccine-associated CD4 TCRs covered the entire spike protein, and the dominant responses fell in regions 160-218 and 743-854. In the small 56-69-year group, the increase in depth fell short of significance, most likely because of low power. Participants were mostly white British, with more females than males. The authors suggested clonal diversity may have been underestimated. Epitopes outside the regions mutated in the B.1.351 and B.1.1.7 variants were reportedly recognized by nearly half of the unique spike-specific TCRs. A significant rise in spike-specific TCR breadth and depth was observed after two AZD1222 doses relative to day 0 and relative to MenACWY recipients. Conclusions about previously exposed vaccinees are limited, since just five to seven AZD1222 recipients were seropositive for SARS-CoV-2 at baseline.

In the case of this clone: It lacks a known antigen. No base-level quality is on record; no much larger clone is a single base apart.

The label giving this sample's time point can be read as: baseline before first vaccination. The sample's treatment or condition label is to be understood as: meningococcal conjugate vaccine given as trial control. Vaccinee samples came from UK trials COV001 and COV002, including a single-blind randomized controlled phase 2/3 trial of AZD1222 (ChAdOx1 nCoV-19) in healthy adults. For TCRbeta chain sequencing, PBMC samples from trial participants were taken at day 0 and at day 28 after the second dose. Material: peripheral blood, obtained on day 0 of MenACWY control vaccination. The chain is encoded by TRBV29-1 joined to TRBJ1-6, and TRBD1 may be the D gene, going by 5 matching bases. This clonotype was obtained from an adult in good health. The DNA reads TGCAGCGTCCAAAAAGGGGACGGTAATTCACCCCTCCACTTT. Translated, this is CSVQKGDGNSPLHF.